Sequencing of this TCR beta chain was carried out in a study of blood T cells in healthy people across ages. Findings of the study overall: Researchers said unsorted PBMCs prevented a conclusive naive versus antigen-experienced comparison. Strong correlation was found linking TCR beta diversity to naive T cell percentage.

Notes on this clonotype: Antigen: not known.

Through a sample-barcoded 5' primer and a J-beta primer mix, a second PCR was run for roughly 6 to 12 cycles. From the 5' RACE reads, TCRdb called clonotypes with MiXCR, one entry per CDR3 protein. The sample lists 1.5 million to 2 million distinct CDR3 sequences, just under 50% seen once, with roughly 2% in the top ten. Per sample, no less than 5 micrograms of total RNA were extracted. This CDR3 region has 13 residues. Losses at the gene ends were 6 bases for V and 4 bases for J; bases not matched to a gene: 6. The germline gives CDR1 DFQATT, CDR2 SNEGSKA (reference sequence). V usage is TRBV20-1 and J usage is TRBJ1-2, with TRBD1 matching over 9 bases. The sequence came from a woman in her 40s in good health. Sequenced: blood. CDR3 bases: TGCAGTGCGGTGGACAGGGGAGGCTATGGCTACACCTTC. Its protein product is CSAVDRGGYGYTF.